A selection of T cell receptor beta chains follows, all from one sample in a study of CD8+CD57+ T cells in acquired aplastic anemia. Via MiXCR, TCRdb re-called the reads, giving one row per CDR3 protein. The sample lists over 40,000 distinct CDR3 sequences, 70% to 80% seen once, with roughly 34% in the top ten. Source material: sorted CD4+, CD8+, or CD8+CD57+ T cells (not recorded which) from PBMCs. The receptors were gathered from a human donor in good health, serving as a control. Both conserved end residues are part of each CDR3. The order of the fields is clone size, D gene, J gene, V gene, CDR3 DNA, CDR3 protein. The D gene is left open where the match is weak. Clone size appears in some rows only: once, few, many, or a class for an expanded clone.

NA,NA,TRBJ2-7,TRBV7-6,TGTGCCAGCAGCAACTCCTACGAGCAGTACTTC,CASSNSYEQYF
NA,NA,TRBJ1-5,TRBV7-2,TGTGCCAGCAGCAGAAATAAGGGACAGCCCCAGCATTTT,CASSRNKGQPQHF
NA,NA,TRBJ2-7,TRBV10-3,TGTGCCATCAGCCGGACAGCCGGCCCCTACGAGCAGTACTTC,CAISRTAGPYEQYF
NA,NA,TRBJ1-3,TRBV7-8,TGTGCCAGCAGCTTAATCCGGGTAGGAAACACCATATATTTT,CASSLIRVGNTIYF
once,NA,TRBJ2-7,TRBV10-3,TGTGCCATCAGTTTAGGGGAAAGCTACGAGCAGTACTTC,CAISLGESYEQYF
medium-sized,NA,TRBJ2-1,TRBV7-9,TGTGCCAGCAGCTTAGCGGTGGCCTACAATGAGCAGTTCTTC,CASSLAVAYNEQFF
NA,TRBD2,TRBJ2-3,TRBV20-1,TGCAGTGCTAGCCCGGGAGCGGGGGGGCCAGATACGCAGTATTTT,CSASPGAGGPDTQYF
NA,TRBD1,TRBJ1-2,TRBV20-1,TGCAGTGCTAGAGATGCGGACAGGGCGGACTATGGCTACACCTTC,CSARDADRADYGYTF
NA,TRBD2,TRBJ2-2,TRBV5-5,TGTGCCAGCAGCCCGCCGGCTAGCGGCACCGGGGAGCTGTTTTTT,CASSPPASGTGELFF
NA,TRBD1,TRBJ1-6,TRBV4-1,TGCGCCAGCAGCCAGGCCCCCGTTCGGACAGGGAATAATTCACCCCTCCACTTT,CASSQAPVRTGNNSPLHF
NA,NA,TRBJ2-7,TRBV7-6,TGTGCCAGCAGCCGCGGGACCCCCTACGAGCAGTACTTC,CASSRGTPYEQYF
NA,TRBD1,TRBJ2-7,TRBV2,TGTGCCAGCAGTTTATCAGGGGGAAGGGAGCAGTACTTC,CASSLSGGREQYF
NA,TRBD1,TRBJ1-2,TRBV24-1,TGTGCCACCAGCCAGACAGGGAGGAATGGCTACACCTTC,CATSQTGRNGYTF
NA,TRBD1,TRBJ1-2,TRBV29-1,TGCAGCGTCGAGGACAGGGTGGGCCTCTATCGCTACACCTTC,CSVEDRVGLYRYTF
NA,NA,TRBJ1-1,TRBV10-3,TGTGCCATCATGGGCGGCCATAACACTGAAGCTTTCTTT,CAIMGGHNTEAFF
NA,TRBD1,TRBJ1-6,TRBV15,TGTGCCACCAGCAGCGTAGACAGGGAAAGATCACCCCTCCACTTT,CATSSVDRERSPLHF
NA,TRBD1,TRBJ1-1,TRBV9,TGTGCCAGCAGCGGGGACAGTATGAACACTGAAGCTTTCTTT,CASSGDSMNTEAFF
few,NA,TRBJ2-1,TRBV25-1,TGTGCCAGCAGTGAATACAACTTTGGTCTGGGGTACAATGAGCAGTTCTTC,CASSEYNFGLGYNEQFF
NA,TRBD1,TRBJ1-4,TRBV2,TGTGCCACCTCGGGGGACAGGGATGAAAAACTGTTTTTT,CATSGDRDEKLFF
many,NA,TRBJ2-7,TRBV11-1,TGTGCCAGCAGCTTGGCTAGCTCCTACGAGCAGTACTTC,CASSLASSYEQYF
NA,TRBD1,TRBJ1-5,TRBV12-3/TRBV12-4,TGTGCCAGCAGCCCCAGGGGGGTGGGACATCAGCCCCAGCATTTT,CASSPRGVGHQPQHF